This entry is about one TCR beta chain. The data derive from a study of blood T cell repertoires in COVID-19. Looking at the study overall: The origin of the acute and convalescent COVID-19 samples was the United States, Italy and Spain.

Per the original methods: Reference gene primer amplification gave estimated nucleated cell counts. Clones were read by immunoSEQ multiplex PCR, and TCRdb kept only the in-frame ones, dropping some. That table supplies the V and J calls and clone size; D and trimming were determined from the DNA. The table has 250,000 to 300,000 clones, 88% seen once. The germline V gene has CDR1 MDHEN and CDR2 SYDVKM. CDR3 length: 15 amino acids. V was shortened by 7 bases and J by 3 bases, with 16 bases between the two germline ends. A Seattle source enrolled patients during active infection and followed them longitudinally.

The sample taken for sequencing was peripheral blood. V and J are TRBV28 and TRBJ1-5; D may be TRBD1 (5 bases). The receptor was derived from a woman in her twenties or thirties with COVID-19, enrolled during active disease. The chain's CDR3 is CASTIRGLTNQPQHF. The DNA of the CDR3 is TGTGCCAGCACCATTCGGGGACTGACCAATCAGCCCCAGCATTTT.